The clone carrying this TCR beta chain has just a few counts. The antigen remains undetermined. The protocol was immunoSEQ multiplex PCR, while the TCRdb copy is restricted to in-frame clones and leaves out a portion. The table records 70,000 to 95,000 clones, over 75% of them present only once. The germline V gene encodes CDR1 WNHNN and CDR2 SYGVQD (reference sequence). This CDR3 has 14 residues. Trimming removed 3 bases from V and 0 bases from J, with 8 bases in between. The data were taken from a study of a mutant IDH1 vaccine in newly diagnosed glioma. Across the study: Sex among treated patients split about 60% male, about 40% female; mean age was roughly 42 years. Before enrollment, the patients had been treated with radiotherapy alone, temozolomide alone, or both together. Most of them had received both. Findings and caveats of the study: Vaccine-induced immune responses were detected in approximately 93% of patients.

Time point reported: baseline, week 1 (first vaccination visit). Treatment noted: pre-vaccination baseline after standard-of-care therapy. New astrocytomas of WHO grade 3 or 4 that were IDH1-mutant and ATRX-lost were found in the donors. V usage is TRBV10-1 and J usage is TRBJ1-1; D gene unclear. This sequence was found in a middle-aged man with glioma. Some clones in this sample may be carry-over from other donors' samples. The sequenced sample was PBMCs, obtained from a glioma patient treated with radiotherapy, temozolomide or both. The CDR3 nucleotides are TGCGCCAGCAGTGACAGCCCAATGAACACTGAAGCTTTCTTT. Its translation is CASSDSPMNTEAFF.